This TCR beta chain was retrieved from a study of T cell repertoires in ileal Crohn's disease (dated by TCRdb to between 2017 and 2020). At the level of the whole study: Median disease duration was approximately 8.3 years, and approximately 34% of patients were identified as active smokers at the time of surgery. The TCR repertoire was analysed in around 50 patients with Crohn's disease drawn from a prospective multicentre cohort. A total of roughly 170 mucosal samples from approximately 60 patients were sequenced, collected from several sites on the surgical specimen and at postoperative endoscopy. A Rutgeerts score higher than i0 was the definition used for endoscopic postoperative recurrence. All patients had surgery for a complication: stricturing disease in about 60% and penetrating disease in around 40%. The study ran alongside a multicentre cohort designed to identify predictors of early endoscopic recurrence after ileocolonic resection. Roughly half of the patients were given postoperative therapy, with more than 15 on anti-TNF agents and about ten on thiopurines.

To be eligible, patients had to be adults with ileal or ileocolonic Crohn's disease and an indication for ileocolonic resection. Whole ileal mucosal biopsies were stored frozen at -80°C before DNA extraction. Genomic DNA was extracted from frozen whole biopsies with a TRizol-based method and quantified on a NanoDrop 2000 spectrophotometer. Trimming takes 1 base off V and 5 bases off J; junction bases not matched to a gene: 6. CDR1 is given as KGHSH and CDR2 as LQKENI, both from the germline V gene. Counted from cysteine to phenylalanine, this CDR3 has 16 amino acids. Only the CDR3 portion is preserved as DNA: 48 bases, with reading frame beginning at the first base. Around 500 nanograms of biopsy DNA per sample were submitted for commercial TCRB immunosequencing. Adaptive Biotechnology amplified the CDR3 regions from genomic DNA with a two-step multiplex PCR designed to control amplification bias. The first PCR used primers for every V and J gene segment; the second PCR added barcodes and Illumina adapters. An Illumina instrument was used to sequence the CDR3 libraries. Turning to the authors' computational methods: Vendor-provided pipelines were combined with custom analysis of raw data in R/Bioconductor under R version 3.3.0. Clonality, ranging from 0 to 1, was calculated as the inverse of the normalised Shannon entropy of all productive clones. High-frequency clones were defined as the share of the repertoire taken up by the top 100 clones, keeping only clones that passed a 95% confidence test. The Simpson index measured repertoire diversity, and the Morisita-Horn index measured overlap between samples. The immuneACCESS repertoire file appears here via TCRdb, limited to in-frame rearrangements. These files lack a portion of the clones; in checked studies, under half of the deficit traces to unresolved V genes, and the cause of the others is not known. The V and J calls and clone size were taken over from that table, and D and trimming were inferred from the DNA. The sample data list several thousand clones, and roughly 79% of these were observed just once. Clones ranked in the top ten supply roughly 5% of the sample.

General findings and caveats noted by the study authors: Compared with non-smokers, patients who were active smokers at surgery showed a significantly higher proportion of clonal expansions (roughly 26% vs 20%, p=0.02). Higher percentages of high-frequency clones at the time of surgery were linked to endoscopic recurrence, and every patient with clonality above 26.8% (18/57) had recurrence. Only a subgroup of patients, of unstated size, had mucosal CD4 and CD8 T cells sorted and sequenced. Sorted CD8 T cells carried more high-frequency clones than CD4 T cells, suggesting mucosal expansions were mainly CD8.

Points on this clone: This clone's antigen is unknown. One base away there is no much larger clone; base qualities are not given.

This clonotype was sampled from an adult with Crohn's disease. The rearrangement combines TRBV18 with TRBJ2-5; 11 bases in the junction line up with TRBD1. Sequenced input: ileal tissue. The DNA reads TGTGCCAGCTCACCACTAGGGACAGGGGGATCGGAGACCCAGTACTTC. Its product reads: CASSPLGTGGSETQYF.